The TCR beta chain under discussion was sequenced for a study of blood T cells in healthy people across ages. Study findings and constraints: Long-lived donors carried more naive CD4+ cells and greater diversity than aged donors.

The table lists this clonotype with a few counts. Its antigen is undetermined. Trimming removed 6 bases at V and 2 bases at J, with 13 bases between. Germline V CDR1 and CDR2: KGHSH, LQKENI. The CDR3 spans 14 residues. Sample-barcoded 5' priming and a J-beta primer mix drove a second PCR of about 7 to 11 cycles. TCRdb independently ran MiXCR on the 5' RACE reads; one entry per CDR3 protein. The table records more than 600,000 distinct CDR3 sequences, 25% of them present only once. The sample was also linked to a second study, of T cells of mothers and their children. As reported in that work: Maternal samples each gave over 9 million TCR beta CDR3 reads, and child samples 2.5 million to 3.5 million each.

This TCR came from a boy aged 5 to 17 in good health. The specimen was blood. The chain carries TRBV18 and TRBJ1-1; weak D call: TRBD1 (5 bases). The DNA for the CDR3 is TGTGCCAGCTCTCGTCTGGGGACCAACACTGAAGCTTTCTTT. It translates to CASSRLGTNTEAFF.